These T cell receptor beta chains were read from a single sample in a study of monozygotic twins with inflammatory bowel disease. TCRdb reprocessed the 5' RACE reads, with one entry per CDR3 protein and no DNA. The sample has approximately 40,000 distinct CDR3 sequences, and its top ten clones hold more than 4.5%. Sequencing was performed on blood. The source of these receptors is a human donor with ulcerative colitis or Crohn's disease, or a healthy co-twin of an affected twin (not recorded which). Both conserved end residues are part of each CDR3.

>TRBV6-5|TRBJ2-6
CASSYLGGHAASGANVLTF
>TRBV6-6|TRBJ2-3
CASSPSTDTQYF
>TRBV7-7|TRBJ2-7
CASSLVLSGLQYF
>TRBV12-3/TRBV12-4|TRBJ1-4
CASSTAGNEKLFF
>TRBV15|TRBJ2-7
CATSRKETSGRYEQYF
>TRBV11-2|TRBJ2-7
CASGISYEQYF
>TRBV5-1|TRBJ2-4
CASSPQVGEAKNIQYF
>TRBV4-3|TRBJ2-3
CASSLGAFGGGGTDTQYF
>TRBV4-3|TRBJ2-6
CASRQEGSGANVLTF
>TRBV20-1|TRBJ2-3
CSALGGQGADTQYF
>TRBV7-2|TRBJ2-3
CASSLGLAGGDTQYF
>TRBV6-5|TRBJ1-2
CASSYWGRRNYGYTF
>TRBV20-1|TRBJ2-7
CSASKLEDSYEQYF
>TRBV5-1|TRBJ2-7
CASSLRSGQGSYEQYF
>TRBV4-1|TRBJ2-7
CASSQEPPGGPYEQYF
>TRBV20-1|TRBJ2-1
CSARRTSGSHGGQFF
>TRBV6-1|TRBJ1-2
CASSGTAQLYYGYTF
>TRBV20-1|TRBJ1-1
CSARAGWDTEAFF
>TRBV20-1|TRBJ2-7
CSARVPLTDRGDLYEQYF
>TRBV15|TRBJ2-1
CATSKEGGDRGNFAQFF
>TRBV29-1|TRBJ1-3
CSVMSGSYSGNTIYF
>TRBV20-1|TRBJ2-3
CSARGLAGGQSTDTQYF
>TRBV6-5|TRBJ1-6
CASSYSNRGHSPLHF
>TRBV27|TRBJ2-2
CASSTPRSRSGELFF
>TRBV11-2|TRBJ2-4
CASSPPTRGNIQYF
>TRBV5-1|TRBJ1-1
CASSKTGGEGNTEAFF
>TRBV12-3/TRBV12-4|TRBJ2-5
CASSSSGGNRETQYF
>TRBV5-4|TRBJ1-1
CASSLGRARREAFF
>TRBV5-1|TRBJ2-5
CASSLEPTVGKETQYF
>TRBV7-2|TRBJ1-3
CASSLQGGSSGNTIYF
>TRBV12-2|TRBJ2-5
CASRLGQYQETQYF
>TRBV29-1|TRBJ1-3
CSVAALSGNTIYF
>TRBV20-1|TRBJ1-1
CSAQPTGPGTEAFF
>TRBV29-1|TRBJ2-5
CSVASGGQETQYF
>TRBV12-3/TRBV12-4|TRBJ2-4
CASSLEDRNIQYF
>TRBV27|TRBJ1-5
CASSLRVRPYSNQPQHF
>TRBV5-5|TRBJ2-7
CASSVALYSSYEQYF
>TRBV5-1|TRBJ2-2
CASTIVERGTGELFF
>TRBV29-1|TRBJ2-7
CSASGSSYEQYF
>TRBV19|TRBJ1-1
CASLGRRLNTEAFF
>TRBV5-1|TRBJ1-6
CASSPVGEGSPLHF
>TRBV10-2|TRBJ2-2
CASSGFGLAGTGELFF
>TRBV6-2/TRBV6-3|TRBJ2-2
CASSYSRAFGELFF
>TRBV5-4|TRBJ2-3
CASSFPSSSTDTQYF
>TRBV28|TRBJ1-2
CASRTPPGGNYGYTF
>TRBV7-9|TRBJ2-1
CASTHRGNEQFF
>TRBV28|TRBJ2-7
CASSSGTSAYEQYF
>TRBV27|TRBJ1-6
CASSYRQVNSPLHF
>TRBV6-5|TRBJ1-5
CASSRDGRPPQHF
>TRBV5-1|TRBJ2-3
CASSSGQGTDTQYF
>TRBV7-2|TRBJ1-4
CASSATGGAVEKLFF
>TRBV5-4|TRBJ1-1
CASSSGRGIRVNTEAFF
>TRBV20-1|TRBJ1-2
CSASARVGAYGYTF